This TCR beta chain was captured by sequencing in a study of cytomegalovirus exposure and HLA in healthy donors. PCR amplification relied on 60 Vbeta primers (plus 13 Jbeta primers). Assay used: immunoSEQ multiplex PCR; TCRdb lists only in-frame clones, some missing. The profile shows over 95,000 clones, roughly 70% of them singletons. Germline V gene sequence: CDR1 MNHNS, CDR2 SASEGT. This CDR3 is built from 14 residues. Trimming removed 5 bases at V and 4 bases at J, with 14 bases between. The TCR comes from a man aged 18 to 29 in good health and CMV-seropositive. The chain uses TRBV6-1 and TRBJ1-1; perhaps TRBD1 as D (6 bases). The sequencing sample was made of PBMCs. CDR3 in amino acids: CASSSSTGRTEAFF. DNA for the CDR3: TGTGCCAGCAGTTCAAGTACAGGGCGCACTGAAGCTTTCTTT.